The 28 T cell receptor beta chains below were found in one sample sequenced in a study of glioma-infiltrating T cells. Using RNA template, CDR3s of TCR alpha and beta were amplified with iRepertoire arm-PCR. TCRdb itself ran the multiplex PCR reads through MiXCR, one entry per CDR3 protein. The sample holds some 16,000 distinct CDR3 sequences, roughly 50% seen once. Input material: glioma tissue, nonneoplastic brain tissue, or PBMCs (not recorded which). All receptors derive from a human donor with low-grade glioma or glioblastoma, undergoing nonglioma brain surgery, or in good health (not recorded which).

In this sample, this clonotype turned up many times. The V gene is TRBV7-9, the J gene TRBJ2-3, with 12 bases fitting TRBD2. J lost 1 base, V lost 7 bases, and 15 bases had no gene match. CDR3 length equals 19 residues. Germline assignment: CDR1 SEHNR and CDR2 FQNEAQ (reference sequence). Here the CDR3 reads CASTRYVASGRARTDTQYF. CDR3 nucleotide sequence: TGTGCCAGCACCCGCTACGTGGCTAGCGGGAGGGCCCGCACAGATACGCAGTATTTT.

As concerns this clonotype: An end of the junction differs from the germline gene, which may be a read error. The V and J genes are TRBV20-1 and TRBJ2-3; unclear D gene. The CDR3 is made up of 13 amino acids. Germline V CDR1 and CDR2: DFQATT, SNEGSKA (reference sequence). CDR3 coding DNA: TGCAGTGTTAGAGATCTAGGGCGAGATACGCAGTATTTT. Translating gives CSVRDLGRDTQYF.

This clonotype occurred a few times. This chain joins TRBV6-1 and TRBJ2-7; unclear D gene. This CDR3 contains 14 residues. Per germline, CDR1 MNHNS and CDR2 SASEGT. The germline V and J ends were trimmed by 1 base and 2 bases, with 9 bases remaining between them. The CDR3 bases are TGTGCCAGCAGTGAAGAAGGACCCACCTACGAGCAGTACTTC. This codes for CASSEEGPTYEQYF.

The table lists this clonotype with a count of one. The genes are TRBV6-2 or TRBV6-3 and TRBJ1-2, with 7 bases aligning to TRBD1. With V trimmed by 2 bases and J by 8 bases, 8 bases remained unmatched. The CDR3 has 14 residues. Germline V gene lookup returns CDR1 MNHEY and CDR2 SVGEGT. In DNA, the CDR3 is TGTGCCAGCAGTTACAACAGGGGAAATGACGGCTACACCTTC. Protein product: CASSYNRGNDGYTF.

This clonotype appeared a few times. This chain connects TRBV12-3 or TRBV12-4 to TRBJ1-3; D possibly corresponds to TRBD1 (6 bases). This CDR3 has 15 residues. The germline V and J ends were trimmed by 6 bases and 0 bases, with 12 bases remaining between them. CDR3 DNA sequence: TGTGCCAGCAGGGACAGTGGTAGCTCTGGAAACACCATATATTTT. Residues: CASRDSGSSGNTIYF.

This clonotype was recorded only once. J is TRBJ1-4 and V is TRBV6-6, with D unclear. The ends were cut back, 6 bases at V and 8 bases at J, with 7 bases in the middle. The CDR3 covers 11 residues. Germline CDR1 MNHNY, CDR2 SVGAGI (reference sequence). CDR3 sequence reads: CASSPLEKLFF. CDR3 DNA: TGTGCCAGCAGCCCCCTCGAAAAACTGTTTTTT.

V and J are TRBV6-2 or TRBV6-3 and TRBJ2-1; 10 bases align to TRBD1. The J call may be mistaken, given a closer DNA end match to TRBJ2-7. The CDR3 is 13 amino acids. CDR1 and CDR2 from the germline V gene are MNHEY and SVGEGT. The CDR3 protein is CASRGTGAYEQYF. CDR3 bases: TGTGCCAGCCGAGGGACAGGGGCCTACGAGCAGTACTTC.

This clonotype has just a few counts. The chain joins TRBV20-1 to TRBJ1-1, with 8 bases fitting TRBD1. J gave up 5 bases and V 2 bases, and 4 bases lay outside the gene matches. This CDR3 has 13 residues. Germline V gene data show CDR1 as DFQATT and CDR2 as SNEGSKA (reference sequence). CDR3 amino acids: CSARRQGLTEAFF. CDR3 nucleotide sequence: TGCAGTGCTAGAAGACAGGGGTTAACTGAAGCTTTCTTT.

In its sample, this clonotype was seen many times. The V call is TRBV24-1, the J call TRBJ1-5; no firm D call. CDR3 length equals 15 residues. Germline CDR1 is KGHDR and CDR2 is SFDVKD. V lost 2 bases to trimming and J lost 6 bases, with 13 bases between them. The CDR3 loop is CATSDSKRPGQPQHF. In nucleotides, the CDR3 is TGTGCCACCAGTGATTCTAAAAGACCTGGTCAGCCCCAGCATTTT.

The rearrangement links TRBV7-9 to TRBJ1-2; D unresolved. Per germline, CDR1 SEHNR and CDR2 FQNEAQ (reference sequence). The CDR3 runs 15 residues. Between the trimmed V and J ends, which lost 4 bases and 4 bases, there was a span of 16 bases. CDR3 sequence: CASSSEDEAGYGYTF. CDR3 in DNA: TGTGCCAGCAGCTCGGAAGACGAGGCTGGCTATGGCTACACCTTC. The full variable domain, rest sourced from reference TRBV7-9 and TRBJ1-2, is DTGVSQNPRHKITKRGQNVTFRCDPISEHNRLYWYRQTLGQGPEFLTYFQNEAQLEKSRLLSDRFSAERPKGSFSTLEIQRTEQGDSAMYLCASSSEDEAGYGYTFGSGTRLTVV.

This chain links TRBV28 with TRBJ1-1; D remains unclear. V was pared by 5 bases and J by 4 bases, with 11 bases between. Germline V lookup: CDR1 MDHEN, CDR2 SYDVKM. The CDR3 consists of 13 residues. CDR3 protein: CASSRRLVTEAFF. The CDR3 DNA sequence: TGTGCCAGCAGTCGCCGCCTGGTCACTGAAGCTTTCTTT.

The chain is built from TRBV3-1 and TRBJ2-5; no definite D call. With 2 bases removed from V and 5 bases from J, the gap between germline ends came to 12 bases. CDR1 and CDR2 (germline): LGHDT, YNNKEL (reference sequence). The CDR3 loop spans 14 amino acids. The CDR3 protein is CASSQTRHAETQYF. DNA for the CDR3: TGTGCCAGCAGCCAAACGCGTCACGCGGAGACCCAGTACTTC.

The chain employs TRBV4-1 and TRBJ2-3; TRBD1 matches 10 bases. The CDR3 is made up of 18 amino acids. V trimming: 1 base; J trimming: 5 bases; junction bases outside the gene matches: 12. Germline CDR1 MGHRA, CDR2 YSYEKL. CDR3 nucleotide sequence: TGCGCCAGCAGCCAAGCATCAAGGACAGGGGGTAGTAGAGATACGCAGTATTTT. Its translation: CASSQASRTGGSRDTQYF.

To note about this clonotype: The CDR3 end shows no conserved phenylalanine or tryptophan, and so a read error is likely. This chain joins TRBV28 and TRBJ2-5; 16 bases line up with TRBD2. This CDR3 has 16 amino acids. From germline, CDR1 is MDHEN and CDR2 SYDVKM. The V and J ends lost 7 bases and 5 bases, in that order; junction bases with no gene match: 7. CDR3 in DNA: TGTGCCAGCACCGGGACTAGCGGGAGGGCCTGGGAGACCCAGTACCTC. This encodes CASTGTSGRAWETQYL.

The J gene is TRBJ2-1, the V gene TRBV11-2; D uncertain. The CDR3 extends over 12 amino acids. V lost 5 bases and J lost 16, with 18 bases in between. CDR1 SGHAT and CDR2 FQNNGV come from the germline V gene. The CDR3 spells CASSPSAVVPFF. The CDR3 nucleotides are TGTGCCAGCAGCCCATCGGCTGTTGTTCCATTCTTC.

This chain uses TRBV4-3 with TRBJ2-7; 12 positions agree with TRBD2. The CDR3 has 16 residues. Per germline, CDR1 LGHNA and CDR2 YSLEER. With 0 bases clipped from V and 7 bases from J, the junction kept 7 bases outside the gene matches. This chain's CDR3 is CASSQDSYGLAGEQYF. As DNA, the CDR3 is TGCGCCAGCAGCCAAGATAGCTACGGACTAGCGGGAGAGCAGTACTTC.

V usage is TRBV7-2 and J usage is TRBJ2-3, with TRBD2 matching over 8 bases. Germline V CDR1 and CDR2: SGHTA, FQGNSA. The CDR3 extends over 18 amino acids. The V gene end was trimmed by 6 bases and the J gene end by 0 bases; junction bases not matched to a gene: 14. The CDR3 DNA is TGTGCCAGCAGGCTGTCTCCTAGCGGGTCTTCTAGCACAGATACGCAGTATTTT. This translates into CASRLSPSGSSSTDTQYF.

This clonotype was detected ten times or more. The V gene is TRBV4-2, the J gene TRBJ1-1; D is unresolved. V was shortened by 4 bases and J by 3 bases, with 15 bases between the two germline ends. Germline CDR1 reads LGHNA; CDR2 reads YNFKEQ. The CDR3 spans 15 residues. The CDR3, as DNA: TGTGCCAGCAGCCCATCCTTATCCGAGTACACTGAAGCTTTCTTT. This sequence encodes CASSPSLSEYTEAFF.

With respect to this clonotype: The junction differs from germline at one of its ends, possibly a read error. The chain joins TRBV29-1 to TRBJ2-1; TRBD1 matches at 10 bases. The CDR3 totals 14 residues. Per the germline V gene, CDR1 is SQVTM and CDR2 is ANQGSEA. CDR3 loop: CSTRQGAPGNEQSF. The DNA of the CDR3 is TGCAGCACTCGACAGGGGGCGCCAGGGAATGAGCAGTCCTTC.

This rearrangement joins TRBV6-6 to TRBJ2-7, with D possibly matching TRBD1 (6 bases). CDR1 is MNHNY and CDR2 is SVGAGI in the germline V gene (reference sequence). The CDR3 is 15 residues long. For the CDR3, the DNA is TGTGTTAGCAGTTACTCGTTAAACAGGGTGAACGAGCAGTACTTC. Encoded protein: CVSSYSLNRVNEQYF.

The chain has TRBV5-6 and TRBJ1-5; perhaps TRBD1 as D (5 bases). The V end lost 4 bases, the J end lost 4 bases, and 15 bases lay between the germline ends. CDR1 and CDR2 from the germline V gene are SGHDT and YYEEEE. The CDR3 consists of 15 residues. The CDR3 sequence is CASSPFGGINQPQHF. The CDR3 DNA is TGTGCCAGCAGCCCATTCGGGGGGATTAATCAGCCCCAGCATTTT.

Regarding this clonotype: Here the CDR3 omits its conserved ending phenylalanine or tryptophan, so a read error is the likely source. This CDR3 is CASSPRVAYYEQYL. The CDR3 nucleotides read TGTGCCAGCTCACCCCGGGTGGCGTACTACGAGCAGTACCTC. The rearrangement uses TRBV18 and TRBJ2-7; D is uncertain. Trimming removed 3 bases from V and 3 bases from J, with 12 bases in between. In germline, CDR1 is KGHSH, CDR2 LQKENI. The CDR3 is 14 amino acids.

V and J are TRBV20-1 and TRBJ2-7; D may be TRBD1 (6 bases). V was trimmed by 6 bases and J by 3 bases, leaving 21 bases between them. The germline V gene has CDR1 DFQATT and CDR2 SNEGSKA (reference sequence). This CDR3 is built from 15 residues. CDR3 DNA sequence: TGCAGTGCGCGAAACTGGGACACGGCGGGCTACGAGCAGTACTTC. Translating it yields CSARNWDTAGYEQYF.

This clonotype was recorded a few times. The rearrangement uses TRBV20-1 and TRBJ2-3, with D hard to call. The CDR3 length is 13 residues. Germline CDR1 and CDR2: DFQATT and SNEGSKA (reference sequence). Trimming cost V 2 bases and J 2 bases, with 8 bases left between them. Here the CDR3 reads CSARIMSTDTQYF. The DNA of the CDR3 is TGCAGTGCTAGAATCATGTCCACAGATACGCAGTATTTT.

The rearrangement links TRBV2 to TRBJ2-1; 8 nucleotides align to TRBD2. The CDR3 runs to 16 residues. Germline V gene sequence: CDR1 SNHLY, CDR2 FYNNEI. The trim removed 4 bases at V and 2 bases at J, leaving 7 bases unmatched. This chain's CDR3 is CASSGGAGGPYNEQFF. CDR3 DNA sequence: TGTGCCAGCAGTGGGGGTGCGGGGGGCCCCTACAATGAGCAGTTCTTC.

This clonotype was observed a handful of times. The rearrangement uses TRBV18 and TRBJ1-1, with TRBD1 identical over 8 bases. Per the germline V gene, CDR1 is KGHSH and CDR2 is LQKENI. The CDR3 is 15 amino acids. The J segment lost 1 base and the V segment lost 5 bases, leaving 6 bases of the junction unmatched. DNA of the CDR3: TGTGCCAGCTCAGGGCCCGGGACAGGGAACACTGAAGCTTTCTTT. It translates to CASSGPGTGNTEAFF.

There are many counts of this clonotype. V gene TRBV7-9 combines with J gene TRBJ2-1, with TRBD2 identical over 11 bases. The germline CDR1 and CDR2 sequences are SEHNR and FQNEAQ (reference sequence). The CDR3 runs to 17 residues. Trimming at V came to 0 bases and at J to 4 bases, leaving 5 bases not matched to a gene. The DNA for the CDR3 is TGTGCCAGCAGCTTAGCCACTAGCGGGGGCTGGTACAATGAGCAGTTCTTC. It specifies CASSLATSGGWYNEQFF.

V and J are TRBV3-1 and TRBJ2-3, with TRBD2 as a possible D gene (6 bases). V was pared by 3 bases and J by 0 bases, with 7 bases between. The germline gives CDR1 LGHDT, CDR2 YNNKEL (reference sequence). The CDR3 runs to 14 residues. The CDR3 region has the DNA TGTGCCAGCAGCCAGCTAGCGAGCACAGATACGCAGTATTTT. Residues: CASSQLASTDTQYF.